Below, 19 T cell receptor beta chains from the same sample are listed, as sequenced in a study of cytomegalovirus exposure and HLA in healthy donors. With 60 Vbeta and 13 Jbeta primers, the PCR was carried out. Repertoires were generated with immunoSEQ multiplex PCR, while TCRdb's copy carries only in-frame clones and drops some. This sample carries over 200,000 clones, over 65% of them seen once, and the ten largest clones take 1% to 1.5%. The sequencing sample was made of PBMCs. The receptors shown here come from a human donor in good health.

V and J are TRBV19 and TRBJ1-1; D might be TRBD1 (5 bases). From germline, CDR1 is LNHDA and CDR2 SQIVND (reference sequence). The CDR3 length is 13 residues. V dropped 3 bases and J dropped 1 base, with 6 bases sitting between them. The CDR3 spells CASSMGRNTEAFF. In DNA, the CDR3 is TGTGCCAGTAGTATGGGGCGGAACACTGAAGCTTTCTTT.

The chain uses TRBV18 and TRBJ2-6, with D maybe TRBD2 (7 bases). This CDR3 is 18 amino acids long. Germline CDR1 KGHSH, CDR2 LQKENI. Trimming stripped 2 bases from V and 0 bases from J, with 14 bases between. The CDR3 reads CASSPRGGDFSGANVLTF. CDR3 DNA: TGTGCCAGCTCACCAAGAGGGGGGGATTTCTCTGGGGCCAACGTCCTGACTTTC.

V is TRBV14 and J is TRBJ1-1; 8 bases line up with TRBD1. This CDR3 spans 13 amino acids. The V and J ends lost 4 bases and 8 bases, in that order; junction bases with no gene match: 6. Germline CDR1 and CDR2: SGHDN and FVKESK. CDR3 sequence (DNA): TGTGCCAGCAGCCCTAACGGACAGGGCGAAGCTTTCTTT. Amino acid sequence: CASSPNGQGEAFF.

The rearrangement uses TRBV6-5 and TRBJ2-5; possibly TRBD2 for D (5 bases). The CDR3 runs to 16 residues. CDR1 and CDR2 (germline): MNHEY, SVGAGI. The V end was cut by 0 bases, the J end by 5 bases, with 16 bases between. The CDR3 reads CASSYSPDPRVETQYF. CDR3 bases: TGTGCCAGCAGTTACTCGCCAGATCCGAGGGTTGAGACCCAGTACTTC.

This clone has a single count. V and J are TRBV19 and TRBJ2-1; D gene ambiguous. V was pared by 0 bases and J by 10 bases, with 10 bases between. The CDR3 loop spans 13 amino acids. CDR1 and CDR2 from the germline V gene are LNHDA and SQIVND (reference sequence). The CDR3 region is CASSIDLIVEQFF. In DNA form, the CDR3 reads TGTGCCAGTAGTATAGATCTCATAGTAGAGCAGTTCTTC.

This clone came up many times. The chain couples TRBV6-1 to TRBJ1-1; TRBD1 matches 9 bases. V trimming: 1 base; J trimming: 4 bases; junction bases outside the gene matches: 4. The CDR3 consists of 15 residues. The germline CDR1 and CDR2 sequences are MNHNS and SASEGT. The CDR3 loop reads CASSEGGQGGTEAFF. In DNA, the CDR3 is TGTGCCAGCAGTGAAGGGGGACAGGGTGGCACTGAAGCTTTCTTT.

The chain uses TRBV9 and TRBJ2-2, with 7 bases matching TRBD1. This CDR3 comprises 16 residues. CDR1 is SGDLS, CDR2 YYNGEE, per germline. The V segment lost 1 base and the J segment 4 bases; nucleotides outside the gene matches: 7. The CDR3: CASSVRGLQSTGELFF. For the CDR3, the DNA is TGTGCCAGCAGCGTAAGGGGGCTTCAGAGCACCGGGGAGCTGTTTTTT.

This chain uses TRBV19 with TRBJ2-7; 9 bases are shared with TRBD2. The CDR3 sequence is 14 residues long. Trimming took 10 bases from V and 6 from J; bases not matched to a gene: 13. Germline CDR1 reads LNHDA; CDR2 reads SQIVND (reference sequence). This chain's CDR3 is CANLSGGRAVEQYF. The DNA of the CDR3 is TGTGCCAACCTTTCTGGCGGGAGGGCGGTCGAGCAGTACTTC.

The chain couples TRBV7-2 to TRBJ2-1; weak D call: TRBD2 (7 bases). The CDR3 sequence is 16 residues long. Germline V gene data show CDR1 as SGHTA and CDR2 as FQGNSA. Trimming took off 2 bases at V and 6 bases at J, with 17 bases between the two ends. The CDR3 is CASSLRGASGSNEQFF. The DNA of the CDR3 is TGTGCCAGCAGCTTAAGGGGGGCTAGCGGAAGCAATGAGCAGTTCTTC.

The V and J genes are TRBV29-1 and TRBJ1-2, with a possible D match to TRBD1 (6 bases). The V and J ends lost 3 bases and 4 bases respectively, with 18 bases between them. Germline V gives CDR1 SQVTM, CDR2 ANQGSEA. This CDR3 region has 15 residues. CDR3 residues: CSVDSGRQAIYGYTF. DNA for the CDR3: TGCAGCGTTGATTCTGGGCGACAGGCGATCTATGGCTACACCTTC.

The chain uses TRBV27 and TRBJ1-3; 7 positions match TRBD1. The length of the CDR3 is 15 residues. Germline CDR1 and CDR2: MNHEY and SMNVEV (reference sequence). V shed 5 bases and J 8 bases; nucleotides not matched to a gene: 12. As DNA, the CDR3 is TGTGCCAGCAGTCCACGGGACAGCGGCACTGACACCATATATTTT. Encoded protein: CASSPRDSGTDTIYF.

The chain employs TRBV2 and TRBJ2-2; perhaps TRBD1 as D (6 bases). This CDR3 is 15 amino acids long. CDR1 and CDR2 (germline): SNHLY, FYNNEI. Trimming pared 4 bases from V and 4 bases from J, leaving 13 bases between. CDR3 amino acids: CASSGQAVPTGELFF. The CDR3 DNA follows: TGTGCCAGCAGTGGACAGGCGGTCCCCACCGGGGAGCTGTTTTTT. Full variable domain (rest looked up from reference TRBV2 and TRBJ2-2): EPEVTQTPSHQVTQMGQEVILRCVPISNHLYFYWYRQILGQKVEFLVSFYNNEISEKSEIFDDQFSVERPDGSNFTLKIRSTKLEDSAMYFCASSGQAVPTGELFFGEGSRLTVL.

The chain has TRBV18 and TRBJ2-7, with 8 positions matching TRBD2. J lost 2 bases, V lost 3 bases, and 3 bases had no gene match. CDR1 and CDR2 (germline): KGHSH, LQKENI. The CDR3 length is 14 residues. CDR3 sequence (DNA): TGTGCCAGCTCACCTGGGACTAGTACCTACGAGCAGTACTTC. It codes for CASSPGTSTYEQYF.

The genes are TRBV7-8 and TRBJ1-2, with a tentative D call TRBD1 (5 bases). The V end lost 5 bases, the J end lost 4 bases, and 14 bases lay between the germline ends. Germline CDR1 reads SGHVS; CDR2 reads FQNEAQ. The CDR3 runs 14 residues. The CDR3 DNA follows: TGTGCCAGCAGCCCCAGGGATACCTTCTATGGCTACACCTTC. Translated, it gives CASSPRDTFYGYTF.

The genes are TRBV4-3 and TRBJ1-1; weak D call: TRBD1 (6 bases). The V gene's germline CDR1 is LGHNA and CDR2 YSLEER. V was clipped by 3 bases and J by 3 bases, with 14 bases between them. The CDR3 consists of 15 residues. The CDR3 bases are TGCGCCAGCAGCCACGGGGGGGCCGGGTACACTGAAGCTTTCTTT. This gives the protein CASSHGGAGYTEAFF.

The CDR3 reads CASSLGRTGDEQYF. CDR3 nucleotides: TGTGCCAGCAGCTTAGGGCGCACAGGGGACGAGCAGTACTTC. The chain has TRBV11-3 and TRBJ2-7, with 7 nucleotides matching TRBD1. Germline-derived CDR1 and CDR2 are SGHNT and YENEEA. After removal of 1 base from V and 5 bases from J, the junction contained 5 bases not matched to a gene. The CDR3 runs 14 residues. Variable domain in full (rest from reference TRBV11-3 and TRBJ2-7): EAGVVQSPRYKIIEKKQPVAFWCNPISGHNTLYWYLQNLGQGPELLIRYENEEAVDDSQLPKDRFSAERLKGVDSTLKIQPAELGDSAVYLCASSLGRTGDEQYFGPGTRLTVT.

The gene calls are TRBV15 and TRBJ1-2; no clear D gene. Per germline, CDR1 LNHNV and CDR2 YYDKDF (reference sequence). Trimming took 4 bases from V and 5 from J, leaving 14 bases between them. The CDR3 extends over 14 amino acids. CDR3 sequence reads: CATSTAIRGYGYTF. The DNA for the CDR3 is TGTGCCACCAGCACCGCAATTCGAGGTTATGGCTACACCTTC.

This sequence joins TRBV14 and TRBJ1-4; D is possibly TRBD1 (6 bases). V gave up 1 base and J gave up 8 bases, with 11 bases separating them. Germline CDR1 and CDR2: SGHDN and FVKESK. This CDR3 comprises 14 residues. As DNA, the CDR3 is TGTGCCAGCAGCCAAGCAGGGGCAGGAGAAAAACTGTTTTTT. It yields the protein CASSQAGAGEKLFF.

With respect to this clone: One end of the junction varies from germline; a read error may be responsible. CDR3 protein: CSSSLGGTGIYNEQFF. The CDR3 nucleotides read TGTTCCAGCAGCTTAGGAGGGACAGGGATTTACAATGAGCAGTTCTTC. The chain couples TRBV7-9 to TRBJ2-1; TRBD1 matches 9 bases. Germline V gene data show CDR1 as SEHNR and CDR2 as FQNEAQ (reference sequence). The length of the CDR3 is 16 residues.